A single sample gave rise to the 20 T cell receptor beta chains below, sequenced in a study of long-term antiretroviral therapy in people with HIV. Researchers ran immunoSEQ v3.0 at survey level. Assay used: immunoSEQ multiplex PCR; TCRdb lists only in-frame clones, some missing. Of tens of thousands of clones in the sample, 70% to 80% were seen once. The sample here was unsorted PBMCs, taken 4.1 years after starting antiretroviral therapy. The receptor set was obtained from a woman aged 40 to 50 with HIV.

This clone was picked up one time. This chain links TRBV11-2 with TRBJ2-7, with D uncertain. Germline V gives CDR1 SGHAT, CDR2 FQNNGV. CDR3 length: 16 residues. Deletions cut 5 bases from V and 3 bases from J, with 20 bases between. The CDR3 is CASSPIKYTGHYEQYF. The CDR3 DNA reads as TGTGCCAGCAGCCCAATAAAGTATACGGGTCACTACGAGCAGTACTTC. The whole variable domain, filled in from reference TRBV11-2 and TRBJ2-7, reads EAGVAQSPRYKIIEKRQSVAFWCNPISGHATLYWYQQILGQGPKLLIQFQNNGVVDDSQLPKDRFSAERLKGVDSTLKIQPAKLEDSAVYLCASSPIKYTGHYEQYFGPGTRLTVT.

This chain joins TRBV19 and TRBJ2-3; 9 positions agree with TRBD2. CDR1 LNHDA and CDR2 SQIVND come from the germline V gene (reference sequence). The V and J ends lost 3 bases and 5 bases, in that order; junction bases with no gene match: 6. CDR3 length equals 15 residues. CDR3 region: CASSMLAGARDTQYF. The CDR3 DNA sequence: TGTGCCAGTAGTATGTTAGCGGGAGCTAGAGATACGCAGTATTTT.

The chain's CDR3 is CASSQGHSGSKETQYF. The CDR3 DNA sequence: TGCGCCAGCAGCCAAGGACATAGCGGGAGCAAAGAGACCCAGTACTTC. V is TRBV4-3 and J is TRBJ2-5; TRBD2 matches at 9 bases. The CDR3 sequence is 16 residues long. Germline V gives CDR1 LGHNA, CDR2 YSLEER. The junction had 6 bases not matched to a gene; V was cut back by 1 base and J by 3 bases.

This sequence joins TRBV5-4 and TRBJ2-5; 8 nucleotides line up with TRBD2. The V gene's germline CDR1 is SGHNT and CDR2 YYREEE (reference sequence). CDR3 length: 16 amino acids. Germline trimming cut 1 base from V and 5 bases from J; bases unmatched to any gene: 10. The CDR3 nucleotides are TGTGCCAGCAGCTTGATCGGCGGGGGGCCGGGTGAGACCCAGTACTTC. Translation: CASSLIGGGPGETQYF.

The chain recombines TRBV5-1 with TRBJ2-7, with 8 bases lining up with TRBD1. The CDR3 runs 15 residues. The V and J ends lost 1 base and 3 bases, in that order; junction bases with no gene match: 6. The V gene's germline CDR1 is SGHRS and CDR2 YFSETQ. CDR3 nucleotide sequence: TGCGCCAGCAGCTTGTTTGGACAGGGAGTCTACGAGCAGTACTTC. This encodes CASSLFGQGVYEQYF.

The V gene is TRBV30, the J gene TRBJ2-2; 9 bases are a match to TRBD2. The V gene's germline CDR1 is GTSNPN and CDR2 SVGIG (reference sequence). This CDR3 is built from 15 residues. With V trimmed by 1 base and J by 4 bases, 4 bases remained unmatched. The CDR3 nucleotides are TGTGCCTGGAGTGGAGCGGGGGGTCTCACCGGGGAGCTGTTTTTT. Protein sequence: CAWSGAGGLTGELFF.

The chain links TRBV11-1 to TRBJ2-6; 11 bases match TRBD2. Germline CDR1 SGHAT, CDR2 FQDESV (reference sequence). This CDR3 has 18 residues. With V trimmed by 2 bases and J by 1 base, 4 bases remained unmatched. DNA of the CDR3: TGTGCCAGCAGCTTACTAGCGGGAGGAGGTTCTGGGGCCAACGTCCTGACTTTC. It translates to CASSLLAGGGSGANVLTF. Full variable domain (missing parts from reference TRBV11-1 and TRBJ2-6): EAEVAQSPRYKITEKSQAVAFWCDPISGHATLYWYRQILGQGPELLVQFQDESVVDDSQLPKDRFSAERLKGVDSTLKIQPAELGDSAMYLCASSLLAGGGSGANVLTFGAGSRLTVL.

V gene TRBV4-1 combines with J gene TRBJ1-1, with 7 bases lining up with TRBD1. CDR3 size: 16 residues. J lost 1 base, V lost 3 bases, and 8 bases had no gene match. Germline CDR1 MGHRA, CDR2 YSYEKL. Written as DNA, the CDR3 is TGCGCCAGCAGCCAGGATCCGGGACAGTCGAACACTGAAGCTTTCTTT. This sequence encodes CASSQDPGQSNTEAFF.

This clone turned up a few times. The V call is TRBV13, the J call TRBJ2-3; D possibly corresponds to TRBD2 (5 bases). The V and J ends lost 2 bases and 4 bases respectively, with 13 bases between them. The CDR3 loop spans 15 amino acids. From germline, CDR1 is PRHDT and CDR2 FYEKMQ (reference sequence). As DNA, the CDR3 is TGTGCCAGCAGCTTAATAGCGAATCCCCCAGATACGCAGTATTTT. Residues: CASSLIANPPDTQYF.

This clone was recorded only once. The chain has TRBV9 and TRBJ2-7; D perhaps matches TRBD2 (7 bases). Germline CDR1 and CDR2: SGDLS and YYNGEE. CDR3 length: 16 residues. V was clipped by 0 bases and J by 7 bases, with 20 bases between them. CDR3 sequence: CASSVARAGGLEEQYF. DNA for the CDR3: TGTGCCAGCAGCGTAGCTAGGGCCGGGGGGCTAGAAGAGCAGTACTTC.

The CDR3 reads CTSSLPAESYEQYF. CDR3 nucleotides: TGCACCAGCAGCCTCCCGGCGGAATCCTACGAGCAGTACTTC. The chain is built from TRBV1 and TRBJ2-7; the table calls TRBD2, which could not be checked here. TRBV1 represents a pseudogene. CDR3 size: 14 residues.

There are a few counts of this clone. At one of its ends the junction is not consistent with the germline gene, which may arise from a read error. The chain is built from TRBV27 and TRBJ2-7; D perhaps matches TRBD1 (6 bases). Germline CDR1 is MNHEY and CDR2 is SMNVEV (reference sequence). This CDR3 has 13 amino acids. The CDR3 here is CASSLGASNEQYF. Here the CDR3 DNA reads TGTGCCAGCAGTTTGGGGGCCTCCAACGAGCAGTACTTC.

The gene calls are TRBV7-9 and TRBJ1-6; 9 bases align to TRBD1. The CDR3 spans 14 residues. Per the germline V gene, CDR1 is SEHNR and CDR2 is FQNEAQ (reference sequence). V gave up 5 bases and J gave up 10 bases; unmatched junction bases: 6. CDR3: CASSTRDRDSPLHF. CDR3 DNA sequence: TGTGCCAGCAGCACCCGGGACAGGGACTCACCCCTCCACTTT.

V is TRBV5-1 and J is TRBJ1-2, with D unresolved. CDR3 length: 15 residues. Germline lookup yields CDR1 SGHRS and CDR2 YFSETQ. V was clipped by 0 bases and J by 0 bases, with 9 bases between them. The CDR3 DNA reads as TGCGCCAGCAGCTTGGAAGGGTCTACTAACTATGGCTACACCTTC. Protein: CASSLEGSTNYGYTF.

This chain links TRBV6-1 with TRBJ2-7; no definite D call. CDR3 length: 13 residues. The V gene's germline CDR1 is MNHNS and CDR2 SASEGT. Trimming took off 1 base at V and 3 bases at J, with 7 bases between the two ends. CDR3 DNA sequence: TGTGCCAGCAGTGAAGAAGTCTACTACGAGCAGTACTTC. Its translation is CASSEEVYYEQYF.

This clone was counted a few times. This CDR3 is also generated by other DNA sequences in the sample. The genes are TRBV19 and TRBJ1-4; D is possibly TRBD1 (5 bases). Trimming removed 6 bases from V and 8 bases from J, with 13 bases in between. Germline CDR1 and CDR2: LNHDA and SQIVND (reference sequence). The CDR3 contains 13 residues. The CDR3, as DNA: TGTGCCAGTAGGGGCAGGGTGGACGAAAAACTGTTTTTT. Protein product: CASRGRVDEKLFF.

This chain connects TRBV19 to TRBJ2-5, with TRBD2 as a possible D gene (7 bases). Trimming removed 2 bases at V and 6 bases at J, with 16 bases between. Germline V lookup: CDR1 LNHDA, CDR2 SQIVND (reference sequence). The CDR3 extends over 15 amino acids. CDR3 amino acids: CASSIKTGGSQTQYF. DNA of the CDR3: TGTGCCAGTAGTATAAAAACGGGGGGCAGCCAGACCCAGTACTTC.

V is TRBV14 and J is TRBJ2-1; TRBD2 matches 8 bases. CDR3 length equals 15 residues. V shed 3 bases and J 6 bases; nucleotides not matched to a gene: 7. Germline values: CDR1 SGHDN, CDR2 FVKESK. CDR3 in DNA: TGTGCCAGCAGCCAGGGCGGGGGGCTGTTCAATGAGCAGTTCTTC. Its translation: CASSQGGGLFNEQFF. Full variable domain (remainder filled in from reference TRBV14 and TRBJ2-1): EAGVTQFPSHSVIEKGQTVTLRCDPISGHDNLYWYRRVMGKEIKFLLHFVKESKQDESGMPNNRFLAERTGGTYSTLKVQPAELEDSGVYFCASSQGGGLFNEQFFGPGTRLTVL.

CDR3 nucleotide sequence: TGTGCCAGCTTGCCCCTGGTGGAAGAGACCCAGTACTTC. It is translated as CASLPLVEETQYF. The chain combines TRBV2 with TRBJ2-5; D gene uncertain. Trimming stripped 8 bases from V and 3 bases from J, with 13 bases between. The CDR3 contains 13 residues. The germline V gene has CDR1 SNHLY and CDR2 FYNNEI.

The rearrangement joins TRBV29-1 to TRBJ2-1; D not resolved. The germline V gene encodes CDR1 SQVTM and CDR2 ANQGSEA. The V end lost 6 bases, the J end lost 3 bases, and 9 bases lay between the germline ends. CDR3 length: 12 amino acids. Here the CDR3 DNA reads TGCAGCGTCCCCGCCCGCTACAATGAGCAGTTCTTC. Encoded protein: CSVPARYNEQFF.